A single sample gave rise to the 14 T cell receptor beta chains below, sequenced in a study of cytomegalovirus exposure and HLA in healthy donors. Generated by immunoSEQ multiplex PCR, the TCRdb table keeps only in-frame clones and is missing some. The table includes approximately 270,000 clones, about 90% detected once. Material for sequencing was PBMCs. These receptor sequences come from a young man in good health and CMV-seropositive.

The chain recombines TRBV27 with TRBJ2-7; either TRBD1 or TRBD2 may fit D (5 bases each). This CDR3 comprises 14 residues. Trimming removed 5 bases from V and 7 bases from J, with 18 bases in between. In germline, CDR1 is MNHEY, CDR2 SMNVEV (reference sequence). CDR3 coding DNA: TGTGCCAGCAGTCGCCGAGGGACCCTGGGAGAGCAGTACTTC. It codes for CASSRRGTLGEQYF.

The genes are TRBV6-5 and TRBJ1-3; possibly TRBD1 for D (6 bases). From germline, CDR1 is MNHEY and CDR2 SVGAGI. The CDR3 extends over 15 amino acids. The V end was cut by 4 bases, the J end by 4 bases, with 14 bases between. The DNA of the CDR3 is TGTGCCAGCAGTTTCGATCGGGGGCCAGGAAACACCATATATTTT. Its translation: CASSFDRGPGNTIYF.

This clone was detected only a few times. The chain links TRBV2 to TRBJ1-2, with 10 bases lining up with TRBD1. Germline V gives CDR1 SNHLY, CDR2 FYNNEI. The CDR3 is 14 residues long. The V and J ends lost 7 bases and 5 bases, in that order; junction bases with no gene match: 7. This CDR3 reads CASIPGTGVYGYTF. The CDR3 region has the DNA TGTGCCAGCATTCCCGGGACAGGGGTTTATGGCTACACCTTC.

The rearrangement links TRBV29-1 to TRBJ2-5; D could derive from TRBD1 or TRBD2 (5 bases each). The CDR3 is made up of 12 amino acids. Germline values: CDR1 SQVTM, CDR2 ANQGSEA. The CDR3 sequence is CILRGDQETQYF. In DNA form, the CDR3 reads TGCATCCTGAGAGGGGACCAAGAGACCCAGTACTTC.

The rearrangement joins TRBV5-6 to TRBJ2-1, with D perhaps assigned TRBD1 or TRBD2 (5 bases each). Trimming left V 0 bases short and J 0 bases short, with 7 bases between. Looked up from germline, CDR1 is SGHDT and CDR2 is YYEEEE. This CDR3 contains 15 residues. The CDR3 here is CASSLGDPSYNEQFF. CDR3 DNA: TGTGCCAGCAGCTTGGGGGACCCCTCCTACAATGAGCAGTTCTTC. Full variable domain (remainder filled in from reference TRBV5-6 and TRBJ2-1): DAGVTQSPTHLIKTRGQQVTLRCSPKSGHDTVSWYQQALGQGPQFIFQYYEEEERQRGNFPDRFSGHQFPNYSSELNVNALLLGDSALYLCASSLGDPSYNEQFFGPGTRLTVL.

The genes are TRBV10-3 and TRBJ2-2, with D possibly matching TRBD1 (5 bases). Deletions cut 0 bases from V and 4 bases from J, with 6 bases between. The CDR3 has 14 residues. The germline V gene has CDR1 ENHRY and CDR2 SYGVKD. The CDR3 DNA is TGTGCCATCAGTGAGTCGGGGCCCACCGGGGAGCTGTTTTTT. Its translation: CAISESGPTGELFF.

The CDR3 loop reads CASSYKGRSHEQFF. The CDR3 nucleotides read TGTGCCAGCAGTTACAAGGGCAGGTCCCATGAGCAGTTCTTC. This chain joins TRBV6-6 and TRBJ2-1; D remains ambiguous. The germline V and J ends were trimmed by 2 bases and 8 bases, with 13 bases remaining between them. Germline values: CDR1 MNHNY, CDR2 SVGAGI (reference sequence). CDR3 length: 14 amino acids.

The chain joins TRBV18 to TRBJ2-1, with D unresolved. Trimming shortened V by 0 bases and J by 0 bases, and 15 bases separated the two germline ends. CDR1 is KGHSH and CDR2 is LQKENI in the germline V gene. This CDR3 is 18 amino acids long. The DNA for the CDR3 is TGTGCCAGCTCACCACCAATCTATGCTCGGAGCTCCTACAATGAGCAGTTCTTC. It encodes CASSPPIYARSSYNEQFF.

The chain is built from TRBV27 and TRBJ2-7, with D possibly being TRBD2 (6 bases). The V gene's germline CDR1 is MNHEY and CDR2 SMNVEV (reference sequence). V lost 8 bases, J lost 0 bases, and 17 bases lay in between. This CDR3 region has 15 residues. The CDR3 protein is CASRLTTGVSYEQYF. The CDR3 DNA reads as TGTGCCAGCCGATTGACGACGGGGGTCTCCTACGAGCAGTACTTC.

This chain joins TRBV5-5 and TRBJ2-1, with TRBD2 identical over 8 bases. The CDR3 has 15 residues. V trimming: 0 bases; J trimming: 7 bases; junction bases outside the gene matches: 6. Per germline, CDR1 SGHKS and CDR2 YYEKEE (reference sequence). CDR3 sequence (DNA): TGTGCCAGCAGCTTGGACCTAGCGGGCGGTAATGAGCAGTTCTTC. Amino acid sequence: CASSLDLAGGNEQFF.

The CDR3 here is CASSHLVSGRVDNEQFF. The DNA of the CDR3 is TGTGCCAGCAGCCATCTCGTTAGCGGGAGAGTTGACAATGAGCAGTTCTTC. The chain employs TRBV5-6 and TRBJ2-1; 9 nucleotides agree with TRBD2. The trim removed 4 bases at V and 5 bases at J, leaving 13 bases unmatched. The CDR3 contains 17 residues. Per germline, CDR1 SGHDT and CDR2 YYEEEE.

The rearrangement joins TRBV7-2 to TRBJ1-2; 8 nucleotides agree with TRBD1. The ends lost 2 bases at V and 3 bases at J; junction bases unmatched: 11. Germline V gene data show CDR1 as SGHTA and CDR2 as FQGNSA. The CDR3 loop spans 17 amino acids. CDR3 DNA sequence: TGTGCCAGCAGCTTATTCGCGCTGGGGACAGGCGACTATGGCTACACCTTC. Translated, it gives CASSLFALGTGDYGYTF. The full variable domain, completed using reference TRBV7-2 and TRBJ1-2, is GAGVSQSPSNKVTEKGKDVELRCDPISGHTALYWYRQSLGQGLEFLIYFQGNSAPDKSGLPSDRFSAERTGGSVSTLTIQRTQQEDSAVYLCASSLFALGTGDYGYTFGSGTRLTVV.

The rearrangement links TRBV28 to TRBJ2-7; 9 bases are shared with TRBD1. Trimming took 7 bases from V and 1 from J; bases not matched to a gene: 8. The length of the CDR3 is 15 residues. Germline V gene lookup returns CDR1 MDHEN and CDR2 SYDVKM. The CDR3 nucleotides are TGTGCCAGCACCACAGGACAGGGGTTATCCTACGAGCAGTACTTC. This codes for CASTTGQGLSYEQYF.

The J gene is TRBJ2-5, the V gene TRBV29-1, with D perhaps TRBD2 (5 bases). Germline loops: CDR1 SQVTM, CDR2 ANQGSEA. Trimming pared 7 bases from V and 4 bases from J, leaving 19 bases between. CDR3 size: 14 residues. CDR3: CSGADASGGETQYF. CDR3 in DNA: TGCAGCGGAGCGGACGCCTCCGGAGGAGAGACCCAGTACTTC.